What follows are 20 T cell receptor beta chains derived from one specimen sequenced in a study of shared clonotypes between healthy human individuals. Naive-designated CD8 cells lacked CD45RO, were positively enriched for CCR7, and omitted terminally differentiated effector memory CD45RA+ cells. Only in-frame clones appear in the TCRdb table, and some are missing; sequencing was by immunoSEQ multiplex PCR. The repertoire includes millions of clones, roughly 94% of them detected once, and roughly 1% sits in the top ten. The sequenced material came from naive CD8+ T cells sorted from blood. The receptors derive from a young man in good health.

CDR3 loop: CASTRGRTGTTQFGNEKLFF. CDR3 nucleotides: TGTGCCAGCACTCGAGGGAGGACAGGGACGACCCAATTCGGAAATGAAAAACTGTTTTTT. The chain couples TRBV28 to TRBJ1-4; TRBD1 matches at 8 bases. V shed 7 bases, J shed 5 bases, and the junction held 24 bases outside the gene matches. CDR3 size: 20 residues. Looked up from germline, CDR1 is MDHEN and CDR2 is SYDVKM.

A remark on this clone: The junction departs from the called germline gene at one end, perhaps through a read error. This sequence joins TRBV6-1 and TRBJ2-2; 7 nucleotides agree with TRBD2. The CDR3 runs to 13 residues. Germline CDR1 MNHNS, CDR2 SASEGT. Written as DNA, the CDR3 is TGTGCCAGTATGAGCGGGAACCCCGGGGAGCTGTTTTTT. Its protein is CASMSGNPGELFF.

The rearrangement uses TRBV6-7 and TRBJ1-1; D is uncertain. TRBV6-7 is designated an ORF whose function remains uncertain. The length of the CDR3 is 17 residues. Trimming left V 6 bases short and J 0 bases short, with 20 bases between. The CDR3 nucleotides read TGTGCCAGCAGGTTAAAAGACTTTATGACCATGAACACTGAAGCTTTCTTT. It yields the protein CASRLKDFMTMNTEAFF.

V gene TRBV6-1 combines with J gene TRBJ2-5, with 9 nucleotides matching TRBD1. V shed 6 bases and J 5 bases; nucleotides not matched to a gene: 10. The CDR3 runs to 15 residues. CDR1 is MNHNS, CDR2 SASEGT, per germline. CDR3 sequence (DNA): TGTGCCAGCAGCGGGAACCGGACAGGGGTGGAGACCCAGTACTTC. Protein sequence: CASSGNRTGVETQYF.

About this clone: The sample has other DNA sequences that encode this CDR3 too. The chain employs TRBV9 and TRBJ2-7, with D tentatively TRBD1 or TRBD2 (6 bases each). V was trimmed by 4 bases and J by 1 base, leaving 12 bases between them. The CDR3 extends over 14 amino acids. Per the germline V gene, CDR1 is SGDLS and CDR2 is YYNGEE. The CDR3 DNA reads as TGTGCCAGCAGCCCCGGAGGGGGATCCTACGAGCAGTACTTC. It specifies CASSPGGGSYEQYF.

This chain joins TRBV21-1 and TRBJ1-3; TRBD1 is the table's D call, not checked against the DNA. TRBV21-1 is shown as a pseudogene. The CDR3 length is 14 residues. The CDR3 is CASAQGGPGNTIYF. Written as DNA, the CDR3 is TGTGCCAGCGCCCAGGGGGGTCCCGGAAACACCATATATTTT.

The V gene is TRBV10-3, the J gene TRBJ2-1; TRBD1 aligns across 9 bases. Germline V gene data show CDR1 as ENHRY and CDR2 as SYGVKD. The CDR3 runs to 15 residues. V dropped 8 bases and J dropped 4; count of bases not matched to a gene: 9. CDR3: CAIGGGTGPYNEQFF. The CDR3 bases are TGTGCCATCGGAGGTGGGACAGGGCCATACAATGAGCAGTTCTTC.

The rearrangement uses TRBV11-2 and TRBJ1-2; TRBD1 is a possible D gene (5 bases). Trimming stripped 3 bases from V and 4 bases from J, with 9 bases between. Germline assignment: CDR1 SGHAT and CDR2 FQNNGV. The CDR3 has 13 residues. The CDR3 spells CASSLSRAYGYTF. The CDR3 DNA reads TGTGCCAGCAGCTTGAGCAGGGCCTATGGCTACACCTTC.

CDR3 DNA sequence: TGTGCCAGCAGCCCCTTCTGGACAGGGGGCTCTGGGGCCAACGTCCTGACTTTC. It encodes CASSPFWTGGSGANVLTF. The J gene is TRBJ2-6, the V gene TRBV5-6; the match to TRBD1 covers 10 bases. V dropped 4 bases and J dropped 0; count of bases not matched to a gene: 7. The V gene's germline CDR1 is SGHDT and CDR2 YYEEEE. The CDR3 has 18 residues.

This chain connects TRBV9 to TRBJ2-7; 8 positions agree with TRBD2. CDR1 SGDLS and CDR2 YYNGEE come from the germline V gene. CDR3 size: 17 residues. The V segment lost 0 bases and the J segment 3 bases; nucleotides outside the gene matches: 11. The chain's CDR3 is CASSVGSSGEIIYEQYF. DNA for the CDR3: TGTGCCAGCAGCGTAGGGAGTAGCGGGGAGATAATCTACGAGCAGTACTTC.

This chain links TRBV11-2 with TRBJ2-5; the D gene is possibly TRBD2 (5 bases). V shed 8 bases and J shed 5 bases, with 12 bases lying between them. This CDR3 contains 12 residues. The germline V gene has CDR1 SGHAT and CDR2 FQNNGV. CDR3 in DNA: TGTGCCAGCCGGTCTAGCCAGGAGACCCAGTACTTC. It yields the protein CASRSSQETQYF.

To note about this clone: The junction departs from the called germline gene at one end, perhaps through a read error. The chain carries TRBV7-7 and TRBJ2-2, with TRBD1 as a possible D gene (5 bases). The germline CDR1 and CDR2 sequences are SSHAT and FNYEAQ (reference sequence). CDR3 length: 15 residues. For the CDR3, the DNA is TGTGCTAGCAGCTCTCAGGGATGGGGCACCGGGGAGCTGTTTTTT. Translated: CASSSQGWGTGELFF.

This clone was counted once. This sequence joins TRBV2 and TRBJ1-1; the D is unclear. Trimming took 4 bases from V and 4 from J, leaving 13 bases between them. This CDR3 has 14 residues. The V gene's germline CDR1 is SNHLY and CDR2 FYNNEI. The CDR3 region is CASSAMDLITEAFF. The CDR3 DNA sequence: TGTGCCAGCAGTGCTATGGACCTTATCACTGAAGCTTTCTTT.

The chain couples TRBV7-2 to TRBJ2-1, with 7 positions matching TRBD2. V dropped 8 bases and J dropped 4; count of bases not matched to a gene: 14. Germline V lookup: CDR1 SGHTA, CDR2 FQGNSA. The CDR3 covers 16 residues. The CDR3 DNA reads as TGTGCCAGCCAAGTCGGCCAGCGGGGATTTTACAATGAGCAGTTCTTC. Translated, it gives CASQVGQRGFYNEQFF.

V gene TRBV4-3 combines with J gene TRBJ2-2, with 7 bases aligning to TRBD2. The V and J ends lost 0 bases and 2 bases, in that order; junction bases with no gene match: 15. CDR1 is LGHNA, CDR2 YSLEER, per germline. The length of the CDR3 is 20 residues. Here the CDR3 reads CASSQDMMAGTKENTGELFF. In nucleotides, the CDR3 is TGCGCCAGCAGCCAAGATATGATGGCGGGGACTAAAGAAAACACCGGGGAGCTGTTTTTT.

With regard to this clone: Other nucleotide sequences from this sample produce the same CDR3. The chain combines TRBV7-8 with TRBJ2-7; D not resolved. V lost 5 bases to trimming and J lost 7 bases, with 9 bases between them. The germline V gene has CDR1 SGHVS and CDR2 FQNEAQ. The CDR3 sequence is 11 residues long. CDR3 DNA: TGTGCCAGCAGCCTAGGCTTGGAGCAGTACTTC. Translating gives CASSLGLEQYF.

Of note for this clone: Additional DNA sequences in this sample encode the identical CDR3. V is TRBV19 and J is TRBJ2-1; D ambiguous. Germline-derived CDR1 and CDR2 are LNHDA and SQIVND (reference sequence). V lost 6 bases and J lost 4, with 10 bases in between. The length of the CDR3 is 13 residues. As DNA, the CDR3 is TGTGCCAGTAGCCCGGATCTTTACAATGAGCAGTTCTTC. Protein product: CASSPDLYNEQFF.

This clone was detected only once. This CDR3 reads CASTPGGGTYNEQFF. As DNA, the CDR3 is TGTGCCAGCACCCCCGGCGGGGGGACCTACAATGAGCAGTTCTTC. The chain uses TRBV7-2 and TRBJ2-1; TRBD2 aligns across 8 bases. V lost 7 bases, J lost 2 bases, and 7 bases stayed unmatched. There are 15 residues in the CDR3. The germline CDR1 and CDR2 sequences are SGHTA and FQGNSA. Using reference TRBV7-2 and TRBJ2-1 for the parts outside the CDR3, the full variable domain is GAGVSQSPSNKVTEKGKDVELRCDPISGHTALYWYRQSLGQGLEFLIYFQGNSAPDKSGLPSDRFSAERTGGSVSTLTIQRTQQEDSAVYLCASTPGGGTYNEQFFGPGTRLTVL.

With regard to this clone: A much larger clone differs from this one at a single base, so this may be a read error. The same CDR3 can be traced to other DNA sequences in this sample. This rearrangement joins TRBV5-6 to TRBJ2-3, with D hard to call. The CDR3 runs to 12 residues. The V end was cut by 0 bases, the J end by 3 bases, with 2 bases between. Looked up from germline, CDR1 is SGHDT and CDR2 is YYEEEE. The CDR3 is CASSLETDTQYF. CDR3 bases: TGTGCCAGCAGCTTGGAGACAGATACGCAGTATTTT.

The rearrangement links TRBV6-4 to TRBJ1-2; 7 positions match TRBD1. The CDR3 length is 12 residues. The trim removed 11 bases at V and 6 bases at J, leaving 9 bases unmatched. Germline V gene data show CDR1 as MRHNA and CDR2 as SNTAGT. The CDR3 coding sequence is TGTGCCTGCCGACAGGGTGGAGATGGCTACACCTTC. Translation: CACRQGGDGYTF.